These T cell receptor beta chains were read from a single sample in a study of CD8 T cells in ankylosing spondylitis. TCRdb re-called the 5' RACE reads through MiXCR, storing one row per CDR3 protein. The profile shows hundreds of thousands of distinct CDR3 sequences, under 30% of them singletons. Sample: blood, either unsorted or a sorted T cell fraction (not recorded which). The receptors were gathered from a male donor with ankylosing spondylitis or in good health (not recorded which). The CDR3 runs from the conserved cysteine through the conserved F or W. The order of the fields is V gene, clone size, D gene, J gene, CDR3 protein, CDR3 DNA. A D gene is named only where the DNA matches it firmly. Size is omitted from some rows. Given values are once, few, many or a class for expanded clones.

TRBV20-1	many	TRBD2	TRBJ2-7	CSARTPGGLDEQYF	TGCAGTGCTAGAACACCGGGGGGGCTTGACGAGCAGTACTTC
TRBV5-1	many	.	TRBJ2-5	CASSLEGFRETQYF	TGCGCCAGCAGCTTGGAGGGATTTCGAGAGACCCAGTACTTC
TRBV20-1	many	TRBD1	TRBJ2-1	CSARDHGTGLNEQFF	TGCAGTGCTAGAGACCACGGGACAGGGCTCAATGAGCAGTTCTTC
TRBV6-1	few	TRBD1	TRBJ2-1	CASSPPGTENEQFF	TGTGCCAGCAGCCCTCCCGGGACAGAGAATGAGCAGTTCTTC
TRBV15	many	.	TRBJ2-2	CATSRDPGLSVNTGELFF	TGTGCCACCAGCAGAGATCCGGGGCTAAGCGTCAACACCGGGGAGCTGTTTTTT
TRBV25-1	.	.	TRBJ2-4	CASSDLAKNIQYF	TGTGCCAGCAGTGACTTAGCCAAAAACATTCAGTACTTC
TRBV20-1	.	TRBD1	TRBJ2-3	CSAPGTAPTDTQYF	TGCAGTGCCCCTGGGACAGCCCCCACAGATACGCAGTATTTT
TRBV12-3/TRBV12-4	.	.	TRBJ1-1	CASTMGVNTEAFF	TGTGCCAGCACCATGGGGGTGAACACTGAAGCTTTCTTT
TRBV20-1	.	.	TRBJ1-1	CSAARSTEAFF	TGCAGTGCTGCACGTTCCACTGAAGCTTTCTTT
TRBV12-3/TRBV12-4	many	.	TRBJ2-6	CASSSRPSSGANVLTF	TGTGCCAGCAGTTCCCGACCTTCCTCTGGGGCCAACGTCCTGACTTTC
TRBV29-1	many	TRBD2	TRBJ2-7	CSVEFGSGSYEQYF	TGCAGCGTTGAGTTTGGTAGCGGGTCGTACGAGCAGTACTTC
TRBV7-2	.	.	TRBJ1-3	CASSLYGTGNTIYF	TGTGCCAGCAGCTTATATGGAACTGGAAACACCATATATTTT
TRBV29-1	.	.	TRBJ1-1	CSVVMGRFSEAFF	TGCAGCGTTGTCATGGGGCGCTTTTCTGAAGCTTTCTTT
TRBV9	few	TRBD1	TRBJ2-5	CASSVDQGVGETQYF	TGTGCCAGCAGCGTAGATCAGGGGGTGGGGGAGACCCAGTACTTC
TRBV20-1	.	.	TRBJ1-4	CSARDGRRGVEKLFF	TGCAGTGCTAGAGATGGTAGACGGGGAGTAGAAAAACTGTTTTTT
TRBV29-1	many	.	TRBJ2-2	CSVEDAQGGMGTGELFF	TGCAGCGTTGAAGACGCACAGGGTGGGATGGGGACCGGGGAGCTGTTTTTT
TRBV6-5	.	TRBD1	TRBJ1-3	CASSLAGQGYSGNTIYF	TGTGCCAGCAGTTTAGCGGGACAGGGTTACTCTGGAAACACCATATATTTT
TRBV5-1	once	TRBD1	TRBJ2-6	CASSRDRAGANVLTF	TGCGCCAGCAGCCGGGACAGGGCTGGGGCCAACGTCCTGACTTTC
TRBV2	.	TRBD1	TRBJ2-7	CASNPTGIDYEQYF	TGTGCCAGCAACCCGACAGGGATCGACTACGAGCAGTACTTC
TRBV5-1	few	TRBD1	TRBJ2-1	CASSWGQPGSGEQFF	TGCGCCAGCAGCTGGGGACAGCCGGGTTCGGGTGAGCAGTTCTTC
TRBV20-1	many	TRBD1	TRBJ2-1	CSARQGISYNEQFF	TGCAGTGCAAGACAGGGAATTTCCTACAATGAGCAGTTCTTC
TRBV7-8	many	TRBD1	TRBJ2-1	CASSPGTGGSYNEQFF	TGTGCCAGCAGCCCCGGGACAGGGGGATCCTACAATGAGCAGTTCTTC
TRBV20-1	few	.	TRBJ2-5	CSAPPGGYQETQYF	TGCAGTGCGCCCCCAGGGGGGTACCAAGAGACCCAGTACTTC
TRBV25-1	once	.	TRBJ2-1	CASSDPTNSYNEQFF	TGTGCCAGCAGTGATCCTACAAATTCCTACAATGAGCAGTTCTTC
TRBV27	few	TRBD2	TRBJ2-7	CASSSLAGRKHYEQYF	TGTGCCAGCAGTTCCCTAGCGGGCCGCAAACACTACGAGCAGTACTTC
TRBV7-8	.	TRBD1	TRBJ2-2	CASSRQGTGELFF	TGTGCCAGCAGCCGACAGGGGACCGGGGAGCTGTTTTTT
TRBV5-1	many	TRBD2	TRBJ2-7	CASSRTSGSLVHEQYF	TGCGCCAGCAGCAGGACTAGCGGGAGTCTCGTCCACGAGCAGTACTTC
TRBV12-3/TRBV12-4	many	TRBD2	TRBJ2-1	CASSLPGTRYNEQFF	TGTGCCAGCAGTCTACCCGGGACTAGGTACAATGAGCAGTTCTTC
TRBV29-1	few	TRBD1	TRBJ1-1	CSVDRKRDRDENTEAFF	TGCAGCGTCGATCGTAAACGCGACAGGGATGAGAACACTGAAGCTTTCTTT
TRBV20-1	many	.	TRBJ1-6	CSATTGPADPPLHF	TGCAGTGCTACAACAGGGCCAGCTGATCCACCCCTCCACTTT
TRBV4-1	.	TRBD1	TRBJ2-4	CASSQGAGWDRDSRIAKNIQYF	TGCGCCAGCAGCCAAGGTGCGGGATGGGACAGGGACTCCCGAATAGCCAAAAACATTCAGTACTTC
TRBV20-1	.	.	TRBJ2-1	CSARGDIYNEQFF	TGCAGTGCTAGAGGGGATATCTACAATGAGCAGTTCTTC
TRBV28	many	.	TRBJ2-7	CASSPDGSYEQYF	TGTGCCAGCAGTCCGGACGGTTCCTACGAGCAGTACTTC
TRBV5-1	many	.	TRBJ2-3	CASSLAPGSTDTQYF	TGCGCCAGCAGCTTGGCGCCGGGTAGCACAGATACGCAGTATTTT
TRBV9	many	TRBD2	TRBJ2-1	CASSPRGVTLGGGDEQFF	TGTGCCAGCAGCCCCCGAGGGGTAACGTTGGGGGGAGGGGATGAGCAGTTCTTC
TRBV12-3/TRBV12-4	many	.	TRBJ2-2	CASSLPENTGELFF	TGTGCCAGCAGTTTACCCGAGAACACCGGGGAGCTGTTTTTT
TRBV20-1	.	TRBD2	TRBJ2-3	CSASSGRYDTQYF	TGCAGTGCGTCTAGCGGGAGGTATGATACGCAGTATTTT
TRBV29-1	.	.	TRBJ2-4	CSVEMGAKNIQYF	TGCAGCGTCGAGATGGGGGCCAAAAACATTCAGTACTTC
TRBV29-1	many	.	TRBJ2-6	CSIQGRGRGSSGANVLTF	TGCAGCATCCAGGGTAGGGGGCGCGGGAGCTCTGGGGCCAACGTCCTGACTTTC
TRBV20-1	.	TRBD2	TRBJ2-1	CSAREVSGPTYNEQFF	TGCAGTGCTAGAGAGGTTAGCGGGCCTACCTACAATGAGCAGTTCTTC
TRBV4-2	.	.	TRBJ2-1	CASSQGVVPEQFF	TGTGCCAGCAGCCAAGGAGTTGTTCCTGAGCAGTTCTTC
TRBV5-1	.	.	TRBJ2-5	CASSEKQETQYF	TGCGCCAGCAGCGAAAAACAAGAGACCCAGTACTTC
TRBV15	many	.	TRBJ1-3	CATSRGKGTSSNTIYF	TGTGCCACCAGCAGAGGGAAGGGGACGTCGTCCAACACCATATATTTT
TRBV20-1	.	TRBD2	TRBJ2-3	CSARPLAGGSSDTQYF	TGCAGTGCTAGGCCGCTAGCGGGAGGAAGTTCAGATACGCAGTATTTT
TRBV29-1	many	.	TRBJ1-1	CSVEGPMGTEAFF	TGCAGCGTTGAAGGTCCAATGGGCACTGAAGCTTTCTTT
TRBV5-1	few	TRBD1	TRBJ2-7	CASSPRTGSVTEQYF	TGCGCCAGCAGCCCCCGGACAGGGAGCGTGACCGAGCAGTACTTC
TRBV15	.	.	TRBJ1-5	CATSRAWGGYNQPQHF	TGTGCCACCAGCAGAGCATGGGGGGGATACAATCAGCCCCAGCATTTT
TRBV20-1	many	.	TRBJ1-3	CSARETNGRSGNTIYF	TGCAGTGCTAGAGAAACAAATGGACGGTCCGGAAACACCATATATTTT
TRBV3-1	.	.	TRBJ2-5	CASRTSETQYF	TGTGCCAGCAGGACGAGCGAGACCCAGTACTTC
TRBV15	many	.	TRBJ2-1	CATSVRYGEQFF	TGTGCCACCAGCGTCCGCTATGGTGAGCAGTTCTTC
TRBV28	many	.	TRBJ2-7	CASSVEYEQYF	TGTGCCAGCAGTGTCGAATACGAGCAGTACTTC
TRBV12-3/TRBV12-4	many	TRBD2	TRBJ2-2	CASILARNTGELFF	TGTGCCAGCATACTAGCGCGGAACACCGGGGAGCTGTTTTTT
TRBV5-1	many	.	TRBJ2-2	CASSSRDSGASELFF	TGCGCCAGCAGCTCCCGGGACTCGGGCGCAAGCGAGCTGTTTTTT
TRBV7-3	many	TRBD1	TRBJ2-5	CASSPGTGGGKTQYF	TGTGCCAGCAGCCCAGGGACAGGGGGTGGTAAGACCCAGTACTTC
TRBV27	many	.	TRBJ2-7	CASSRRFSEQYF	TGTGCCAGCAGTAGGAGGTTTAGCGAGCAGTACTTC